The 25 T cell receptor beta chains below come from one sample, sequenced in a study of T cell clonality in common variable immunodeficiency. Study findings and constraints: In common variable immunodeficiency, TCR beta chains reportedly carried fewer deletions and N-nucleotide insertions.

Libraries were prepared by immunoSEQ multiplex PCR; TCRdb keeps only in-frame clonotypes and omits some of them. The data show about 25,000 clones, with none appearing a single time. No antigen has been identified for these receptors. The sequenced sample was peripheral blood mononuclear cells. Receptors originate from a human donor with common variable immunodeficiency.

This clone was observed a few times. The read gets to within 3 residues of the CDR3 end, and the germline J gene fills in the rest. The chain uses TRBV5-1 and TRBJ2-7; the D gene is possibly TRBD1 (6 bases). Trimming took off 4 bases at V and 4 bases at J, with 12 bases between the two ends. Germline CDR1 reads SGHRS; CDR2 reads YFSETQ. The CDR3 length is 13 residues. The sequenced CDR3 bases are TGCGCCAGCAGCGATCAACAGGGTTACGAG. It yields the protein CASSDQQGYE. The CDR3 in its entirety is CASSDQQGYEQYF.

This clone was counted many times. The CDR3 extends 3 residues past the end of the read, so its final part is completed from the germline J gene. V usage is TRBV2 and J usage is TRBJ1-4, with TRBD1 identical over 7 bases. Germline CDR1 reads SNHLY; CDR2 reads FYNNEI. The CDR3 length is 13 residues. With V trimmed by 4 bases and J by 6 bases, 2 bases remained unmatched. The CDR3 bases that were read are TGTGCCAGCAGTGCGGGACAGCATGAAAAA. It is translated as CASSAGQHEK. The whole CDR3 protein reads CASSAGQHEKLFF.

As concerns this clone: The read ends 3 residues early relative to the CDR3; the germline J gene fills the gap. The V gene is TRBV10-2, the J gene TRBJ1-6, with D perhaps matching TRBD1 (5 bases). CDR1 and CDR2 (germline): WSHSY, SAAADI. Trimming removed 4 bases from V and 5 bases from J, with 9 bases in between. The length of the CDR3 is 14 residues. The DNA read from the CDR3 is TGCGCCAGCAGTGTCGGGGGGAATAATTCACCC. It encodes CASSVGGNNSP. From start to end, the CDR3 is CASSVGGNNSPLHF.

This clone was recorded many times. The read halts 3 residues ahead of the CDR3 end, with the missing end drawn from the germline J gene. The rearrangement uses TRBV10-1 and TRBJ1-6; D perhaps matches TRBD1 (6 bases). CDR1 and CDR2 (germline): WNHNN, SYGVQD (reference sequence). The V and J ends lost 6 bases and 5 bases respectively, with 14 bases between them. The CDR3 is 15 amino acids. This chain's CDR3 is CASSSWTDDNSPLHF. The CDR3 bases that were read are TGCGCCAGCAGCAGCTGGACAGATGATAATTCACCC.

Concerning this clone: Coverage ceases 3 residues before the CDR3 finishes, and the germline J gene fills in the end. V is TRBV7-2 and J is TRBJ2-3; D is perhaps TRBD1 (5 bases). CDR1 SGHTA and CDR2 FQGNSA come from the germline V gene. This CDR3 contains 15 residues. V was pared by 1 base and J by 6 bases, with 14 bases between. This CDR3 reads CASSLGGAAGDTQYF. The covered CDR3 bases are TGTGCCAGCAGCTTAGGGGGCGCTGCTGGCGATACG. The whole variable domain, filled in from reference TRBV7-2 and TRBJ2-3, reads GAGVSQSPSNKVTEKGKDVELRCDPISGHTALYWYRQSLGQGLEFLIYFQGNSAPDKSGLPSDRFSAERTGGSVSTLTIQRTQQEDSAVYLCASSLGGAAGDTQYFGPGTRLTVL.

This clone was observed a few times. Read sequence stops 3 residues before the CDR3 end, and the germline J gene provides the missing end. This chain connects TRBV19 to TRBJ1-4, with a possible D match to TRBD1 (6 bases). CDR3 length: 15 amino acids. V shed 6 bases and J shed 1 base, with 12 bases lying between them. The germline V gene encodes CDR1 LNHDA and CDR2 SQIVND (reference sequence). The sequenced part of the CDR3 DNA is TGTGCCAGTAGACACACAGGGAAAACTAATGAAAAA. Residues: CASRHTGKTNEK. The whole CDR3 sequence is CASRHTGKTNEKLFF.

This clone turned up a few times. The read is 3 residues too short to cover the CDR3 end, so that end is filled in from the germline J gene. This rearrangement joins TRBV19 to TRBJ2-5; tentatively, D is TRBD2 (5 bases). This CDR3 spans 14 amino acids. V was clipped by 3 bases and J by 1 base, with 9 bases between them. Germline loops: CDR1 LNHDA, CDR2 SQIVND (reference sequence). This chain's CDR3 is CASSIAGVQETQYF. Incomplete CDR3 DNA: TGTGCCAGTAGTATCGCGGGTGTCCAAGAGACC.

This clone was recorded a few times. The read stops 3 residues short of the end of the CDR3; the missing end is completed from the germline J gene. The chain couples TRBV20-1 to TRBJ2-7; tentatively, D is TRBD2 (6 bases). This CDR3 contains 16 residues. The germline V gene encodes CDR1 DFQATT and CDR2 SNEGSKA (reference sequence). V lost 3 bases to trimming and J lost 5 bases, with 23 bases between them. The CDR3 bases that were read are TGCAGTGCTAGTAAAGGTGGGGGACTCAGGGACCACGAG. It yields the protein CSASKGGGLRDHE. The complete CDR3 protein is CSASKGGGLRDHEQYF.

This clone was seen many times. The read stops 3 residues short of the end of the CDR3; the missing end is completed from the germline J gene. The V gene is TRBV7-9, the J gene TRBJ1-1; TRBD1 matches at 9 bases. The CDR3 contains 14 residues. V shed 3 bases, J shed 5 bases, and the junction held 4 bases outside the gene matches. Germline V gives CDR1 SEHNR, CDR2 FQNEAQ (reference sequence). The CDR3 here is CASSFDRGWTEAFF. Incomplete CDR3 DNA: TGTGCCAGCAGCTTTGACAGGGGGTGGACTGAA.

To note about this clone: With the read ending 3 residues before the CDR3 end, the germline J gene is used to fill in that end. The J gene is TRBJ2-1, the V gene TRBV20-1; D call uncertain. Germline V gene lookup returns CDR1 DFQATT and CDR2 SNEGSKA (reference sequence). There are 11 residues in the CDR3. The V end was cut by 6 bases, the J end by 7 bases, with 10 bases between. The part of the CDR3 DNA that was read is TGCAGTGCCAGTACCTGGAATGAG. Residues: CSASTWNE. The CDR3 reads in full as CSASTWNEQFF.

This clone was seen a handful of times. The missing CDR3 end, 3 residues past where the read stops, is filled in from the germline J gene. The V and J genes are TRBV19 and TRBJ1-5, with 9 bases aligning to TRBD1. Germline V gene sequence: CDR1 LNHDA, CDR2 SQIVND (reference sequence). The CDR3 covers 17 residues. The V segment lost 6 bases and the J segment 3 bases; nucleotides outside the gene matches: 12. CDR3 sequence: CASSPGTGFGNNQPQHF. The part of the CDR3 DNA that was read is TGTGCCAGTAGCCCCGGGACAGGGTTTGGGAACAATCAGCCC.

This clone has only a few counts. The read terminates 3 residues ahead of where the CDR3 ends, so the germline J gene completes it. J is TRBJ2-7 and V is TRBV5-1, with a possible D match to TRBD1 (7 bases). Per germline, CDR1 SGHRS and CDR2 YFSETQ. The CDR3 runs 14 residues. The germline V and J ends were trimmed by 8 bases and 0 bases, with 15 bases remaining between them. The CDR3 bases that were read are TGCGCCAGTAGGAGGAGGGACAGCTCCTACGAG. It yields the protein CASRRRDSSYE. The complete CDR3 sequence is CASRRRDSSYEQYF.

There are a few counts of this clone. The CDR3 extends 3 residues past the end of the read, so its final part is completed from the germline J gene. The gene calls are TRBV19 and TRBJ1-2, with D uncertain. This CDR3 has 12 residues. Germline V lookup: CDR1 LNHDA, CDR2 SQIVND (reference sequence). The CDR3 sequence is CASTHWARGYTF. The covered CDR3 bases are TGTGCCAGTACCCACTGGGCGCGAGGC.

The table lists this clone with a few counts. The read terminates 3 residues ahead of where the CDR3 ends, so the germline J gene completes it. The chain carries TRBV5-1 and TRBJ2-7, with 10 bases lining up with TRBD2. V dropped 1 base and J dropped 4; count of bases not matched to a gene: 5. This CDR3 region has 15 residues. The germline CDR1 and CDR2 sequences are SGHRS and YFSETQ. CDR3 amino acids: CASSLPLAGSYEQYF. Incomplete CDR3 DNA: TGCGCCAGCAGCTTGCCACTAGCGGGATCTTACGAG. The full variable domain, with the rest looked up from reference TRBV5-1 and TRBJ2-7, is KAGVTQTPRYLIKTRGQQVTLSCSPISGHRSVSWYQQTPGQGLQFLFEYFSETQRNKGNFPGRFSGRQFSNSRSEMNVSTLELGDSALYLCASSLPLAGSYEQYFGPGTRLTVT.

This clone occurred a few times. CDR3 DNA (partial): TGTGCCTGGTGGACAGGGGTCGTCCACACTGAA. Its protein product is CAWWTGVVHTE. The full CDR3 sequence reads CAWWTGVVHTEAFF. The chain has TRBV30 and TRBJ1-1, with 9 bases identical to TRBD1. Sequencing ends 3 residues short of the CDR3 end; the germline J gene provides the rest. There are 14 residues in the CDR3. CDR1 and CDR2 from the germline V gene are GTSNPN and SVGIG (reference sequence). V shed 5 bases and J 3 bases; nucleotides not matched to a gene: 7.

This clone is labeled as medium-sized. Read data end 3 residues before the CDR3 end; the end is taken from the germline J gene. The chain carries TRBV30 and TRBJ2-1; D is unclear. This CDR3 has 13 residues. Germline values: CDR1 GTSNPN, CDR2 SVGIG (reference sequence). V dropped 5 bases and J dropped 6 bases, with 14 bases sitting between them. The covered CDR3 bases are TGTGCCTGGGGTGGTCAGGTCCTCAATGAG. Its protein is CAWGGQVLNE. The whole CDR3 protein reads CAWGGQVLNEQFF.

As regards this clone: Sequencing ends 3 residues short of the CDR3 end; the germline J gene provides the rest. The gene calls are TRBV18 and TRBJ2-5; 7 bases are shared with TRBD2. V dropped 11 bases and J dropped 2; count of bases not matched to a gene: 8. The CDR3 is made up of 13 amino acids. Germline lookup yields CDR1 KGHSH and CDR2 LQKENI. The CDR3 sequence: CAVQRDPQETQYF. The DNA read from the CDR3 is TGTGCCGTCCAGCGGGACCCTCAAGAGACC. The entire variable domain, with the rest obtained from reference TRBV18 and TRBJ2-5, is as follows: NAGVMQNPRHLVRRRGQEARLRCSPMKGHSHVYWYRQLPEEGLKFMVYLQKENIIDESGMPKERFSAEFPKEGPSILRIQQVVRGDSAAYFCAVQRDPQETQYFGPGTRLLVL.

This clone was seen only a few times. An end of the junction differs from the germline gene, which may be a read error. Read coverage stops 3 residues before the CDR3 terminus; the germline J gene supplies the remainder. This rearrangement joins TRBV7-9 to TRBJ2-7; 10 nucleotides match TRBD2. The CDR3 totals 14 residues. The V gene's germline CDR1 is SEHNR and CDR2 FQNEAQ (reference sequence). The CDR3 bases that were read are TGTGCCAGCAGCATAGCGGGGGGAAACTACGAG. Its translation is CASSIAGGNYE. The entire CDR3 protein reads CASSIAGGNYEQYF.

Worth noting for this clone: The read comes to an end 3 residues before the CDR3 does, leaving the germline J gene to fill in the end. The chain has TRBV7-2 and TRBJ2-7; D not certain. Germline V gene lookup returns CDR1 SGHTA and CDR2 FQGNSA. The germline V and J ends were trimmed by 2 bases and 3 bases, with 8 bases remaining between them. The CDR3 loop spans 13 amino acids. CDR3 in amino acids: CASSLLGGYEQYF. Incomplete CDR3 DNA: TGTGCCAGCAGCTTACTAGGCGGCTACGAG.

Concerning this clone itself: The read ends 3 residues shy of where the CDR3 ends; the end is completed using the germline J gene. The chain uses TRBV16 and TRBJ1-5; a weak D match, TRBD1 (6 bases). Looked up from germline, CDR1 is KGHSY and CDR2 is FQNENV. The CDR3 totals 14 residues. V lost 4 bases and J 6 bases, leaving 13 bases between the germline ends. The chain's CDR3 is CASSRTGLSQPQHF. The DNA read from the CDR3 is TGTGCCAGCAGCCGCACAGGGTTAAGTCAGCCC.

This clone showed up just a few times. The read terminates 3 residues before the CDR3 end, so the remaining end is supplied by the germline J gene. The gene calls are TRBV18 and TRBJ1-5, with 11 bases lining up with TRBD1. The J segment lost 7 bases and the V segment lost 6 bases, leaving 8 bases of the junction unmatched. Looked up from germline, CDR1 is KGHSH and CDR2 is LQKENI. The CDR3 contains 15 residues. The covered CDR3 bases are TGTGCCAGCTCGGGCGGACAGGGGGCATGGCAGCCC. Its translation is CASSGGQGAWQP. The whole CDR3 protein reads CASSGGQGAWQPQHF.

In this sample, this clone turned up many times. The read is 3 residues too short to cover the CDR3 end, so that end is filled in from the germline J gene. The chain recombines TRBV20-1 with TRBJ2-3; 7 bases line up with TRBD2. V dropped 3 bases and J dropped 2; count of bases not matched to a gene: 5. The CDR3 totals 14 residues. Germline-derived CDR1 and CDR2 are DFQATT and SNEGSKA (reference sequence). The CDR3: CSARLADLTDTQYF. CDR3 bases read: TGCAGTGCTAGGCTAGCGGACCTCACAGATACG.

In its sample, this clone was seen many times. The read comes to an end 3 residues before the CDR3 does, leaving the germline J gene to fill in the end. V is TRBV20-1 and J is TRBJ1-2; 9 nucleotides agree with TRBD1. The CDR3 is 14 amino acids. Germline values: CDR1 DFQATT, CDR2 SNEGSKA (reference sequence). CDR3 residues: CSARDRGRLDGYTF. Incomplete CDR3 DNA: TGCAGTGCTAGGGACAGGGGACGTCTAGACGGC.

This clone was recorded at least ten times. The read finishes 3 residues shy of the CDR3 end, and the germline J gene is used to complete it. V is TRBV5-1 and J is TRBJ2-5, with D perhaps matching TRBD1 (5 bases). There are 14 residues in the CDR3. Germline-derived CDR1 and CDR2 are SGHRS and YFSETQ. Trimming removed 0 bases at V and 5 bases at J, with 11 bases between. CDR3 bases read: TGCGCCAGCAGCTTGGAGTTGGGGCGGGAGACC. It translates to CASSLELGRET. The entire CDR3 reads CASSLELGRETQYF.

This clone was found a few times. The missing CDR3 end, 3 residues past where the read stops, is filled in from the germline J gene. This sequence joins TRBV30 and TRBJ1-5; 10 bases fit TRBD1. CDR1 is GTSNPN and CDR2 is SVGIG in the germline V gene (reference sequence). There are 14 residues in the CDR3. V trimming: 3 bases; J trimming: 5 bases; junction bases outside the gene matches: 4. The CDR3 sequence is CAWSPDRGYQPQHF. The part of the CDR3 DNA that was read is TGTGCCTGGAGCCCGGACAGGGGGTATCAGCCC.